The 25 T cell receptor beta chains in this list originate from one sample, sequenced in a study of neoadjuvant anti-PD-1 for oral cavity cancer. Time point indicated: after neoadjuvant nivolumab, at surgical resection. Sequencing used immunoSEQ multiplex PCR; TCRdb keeps in-frame clones, though not all of them. This sample has 9,500 to 12,000 clones, with around three fifths found just once. Material: tumor tissue, obtained after nivolumab (anti-PD-1) treatment. The receptors derive from a person aged 35-79 years with oral cavity squamous cell carcinoma.

The chain is built from TRBV19 and TRBJ2-3; 9 bases match TRBD2. The CDR3 has 14 residues. Germline V lookup: CDR1 LNHDA, CDR2 SQIVND (reference sequence). With 7 bases clipped from V and 7 bases from J, the junction kept 9 bases outside the gene matches. CDR3 DNA sequence: TGTGCCAGTAATCGGGGCGGGAGGGCCTATACGCAGTATTTT. Its protein is CASNRGGRAYTQYF.

This clone was counted only a few times. The chain couples TRBV15 to TRBJ1-2; D gene unclear. The CDR3 consists of 13 residues. The V gene's germline CDR1 is LNHNV and CDR2 YYDKDF (reference sequence). V dropped 1 base and J dropped 7 bases, with 10 bases sitting between them. Here the CDR3 reads CATSRGSRSGYTF. CDR3 nucleotide sequence: TGTGCCACCAGCAGAGGGAGCCGTAGTGGCTACACCTTC.

The chain recombines TRBV5-6 with TRBJ2-7, with D possibly being TRBD1 (6 bases). This CDR3 is 14 amino acids long. CDR1 and CDR2 from the germline V gene are SGHDT and YYEEEE. The V gene lost 0 bases and the J gene lost 3 bases, with 10 bases spanning the gap. CDR3 sequence: CASSLDRVGYEQYF. DNA of the CDR3: TGTGCCAGCAGCTTGGACAGGGTAGGCTACGAGCAGTACTTC.

This chain links TRBV27 with TRBJ1-4; TRBD1 aligns across 8 bases. The CDR3 sequence is 15 residues long. With V trimmed by 6 bases and J by 6 bases, 9 bases remained unmatched. Germline V gene sequence: CDR1 MNHEY, CDR2 SMNVEV (reference sequence). CDR3 residues: CASRTRGRGDEKLFF. The CDR3 nucleotides are TGTGCCAGCAGGACCAGGGGGCGGGGAGATGAAAAACTGTTTTTT.

The chain has TRBV7-3 and TRBJ1-4; 7 nucleotides agree with TRBD1. This CDR3 region has 17 residues. Germline CDR1 and CDR2: SGHTA and FQGTGA. Trimming at V came to 1 base and at J to 7 bases, leaving 12 bases not matched to a gene. The chain's CDR3 is CASSLSRGRGWGEKLFF. Written as DNA, the CDR3 is TGTGCCAGCAGCTTAAGTAGGGGGCGCGGCTGGGGTGAAAAACTGTTTTTT.

The CDR3 sequence: CASSLVNSNPQYF. The CDR3 nucleotides read TGCGCCAGCAGCTTGGTAAACAGTAATCCCCAGTACTTC. The chain combines TRBV5-1 with TRBJ2-5; D is unresolved. The CDR3 covers 13 residues. Deletions cut 0 bases from V and 9 bases from J, with 12 bases between. The germline V gene encodes CDR1 SGHRS and CDR2 YFSETQ.

This chain connects TRBV27 to TRBJ2-5; no clear D gene. V lost 5 bases, J lost 1 base, and 14 bases lay in between. The CDR3 sequence is 15 residues long. CDR1 and CDR2 from the germline V gene are MNHEY and SMNVEV (reference sequence). As DNA, the CDR3 is TGTGCCAGCAGTCGCACCCCCGGCTTCCAAGAGACCCAGTACTTC. This codes for CASSRTPGFQETQYF.

The chain employs TRBV5-1 and TRBJ2-3; D may be TRBD2 (7 bases). Per the germline V gene, CDR1 is SGHRS and CDR2 is YFSETQ. The CDR3 sequence is 15 residues long. The V gene lost 5 bases and the J gene lost 6 bases, with 19 bases spanning the gap. The CDR3 loop reads CASSRGASGGDTQYF. CDR3 bases: TGCGCCAGCAGTCGGGGCGCTTCGGGGGGCGATACGCAGTATTTT.

This sequence joins TRBV5-1 and TRBJ1-2, with unresolved D. This CDR3 spans 13 amino acids. The V end lost 0 bases, the J end lost 0 bases, and 3 bases lay between the germline ends. Germline-derived CDR1 and CDR2 are SGHRS and YFSETQ. The CDR3 here is CASSLGSNYGYTF. The CDR3 DNA reads TGCGCCAGCAGCTTGGGATCTAACTATGGCTACACCTTC.

The genes are TRBV7-2 and TRBJ2-5; 10 bases fit TRBD2. Germline loops: CDR1 SGHTA, CDR2 FQGNSA. The CDR3 contains 19 residues. The trim removed 2 bases at V and 0 bases at J, leaving 12 bases unmatched. The CDR3 bases are TGTGCCAGCAGCTTAATTCCGGCGGTAGCGGGGGGTGACCAAGAGACCCAGTACTTC. As protein: CASSLIPAVAGGDQETQYF.

J is TRBJ1-1 and V is TRBV29-1, with D perhaps TRBD1 (6 bases). The V and J ends lost 5 bases and 4 bases respectively, with 11 bases between them. The germline V gene encodes CDR1 SQVTM and CDR2 ANQGSEA. There are 12 residues in the CDR3. The CDR3 DNA is TGCAGCGTTTTACAGGGTGCCACTGAAGCTTTCTTT. Protein: CSVLQGATEAFF.

V and J are TRBV27 and TRBJ2-1, with 8 positions matching TRBD1. This CDR3 is built from 18 residues. The V gene's germline CDR1 is MNHEY and CDR2 SMNVEV (reference sequence). J lost 0 bases, V lost 6 bases, and 13 bases had no gene match. CDR3 residues: CASSLRMTGAASYNEQFF. The DNA of the CDR3 is TGTGCCAGCAGCCTCCGTATGACAGGGGCCGCCTCCTACAATGAGCAGTTCTTC.

This CDR3 is CASSDAGARNEQFF. The CDR3 DNA is TGTGCCAGCAGCGATGCGGGAGCCCGCAATGAGCAGTTCTTC. The V gene is TRBV9, the J gene TRBJ2-1; TRBD2 matches at 7 bases. Trimming took 3 bases from V and 6 from J; bases not matched to a gene: 6. Germline-derived CDR1 and CDR2 are SGDLS and YYNGEE. The CDR3 covers 14 residues.

V gene TRBV29-1 combines with J gene TRBJ1-2; 10 nucleotides match TRBD1. The CDR3 runs to 13 residues. V shed 3 bases and J 10 bases; nucleotides not matched to a gene: 8. The germline V gene has CDR1 SQVTM and CDR2 ANQGSEA. The CDR3 protein is CSVDAPGTGVYTF. The CDR3 DNA reads as TGCAGCGTTGACGCTCCAGGGACAGGGGTCTACACCTTC. Variable domain in full (rest from reference TRBV29-1 and TRBJ1-2): SAVISQKPSRDICQRGTSLTIQCQVDSQVTMMFWYRQQPGQSLTLIATANQGSEATYESGFVIDKFPISRPNLTFSTLTVSNMSPEDSSIYLCSVDAPGTGVYTFGSGTRLTVV.

The chain joins TRBV9 to TRBJ1-6, with 7 nucleotides matching TRBD1. Germline CDR1 and CDR2: SGDLS and YYNGEE. CDR3 length equals 15 residues. V dropped 0 bases and J dropped 7; count of bases not matched to a gene: 4. The CDR3 DNA sequence: TGTGCCAGCAGCGTAGAACAGGGGCTCAATTCACCCCTCCACTTT. Amino acids: CASSVEQGLNSPLHF.

This clone ranks as medium-sized (0.01 to 0.1%). The genes are TRBV5-1 and TRBJ2-2; D remains unclear. Germline V gives CDR1 SGHRS, CDR2 YFSETQ. V was pared by 3 bases and J by 1 base, with 4 bases between. The CDR3 totals 13 residues. CDR3 in DNA: TGCGCCAGCAGCTCAAAGAACACCGGGGAGCTGTTTTTT. This codes for CASSSKNTGELFF. The complete variable domain, with remaining parts taken from reference TRBV5-1 and TRBJ2-2, reads KAGVTQTPRYLIKTRGQQVTLSCSPISGHRSVSWYQQTPGQGLQFLFEYFSETQRNKGNFPGRFSGRQFSNSRSEMNVSTLELGDSALYLCASSSKNTGELFFGEGSRLTVL.

The chain joins TRBV6-5 to TRBJ1-5; D gene uncertain. CDR3 length equals 13 residues. CDR1 is MNHEY and CDR2 is SVGAGI in the germline V gene. V gave up 1 base and J gave up 7 bases, with 8 bases separating them. This CDR3 is CASSYWVGQPQHF. As DNA, the CDR3 is TGTGCCAGCAGTTACTGGGTAGGACAGCCCCAGCATTTT.

V is TRBV19 and J is TRBJ1-1, with D perhaps TRBD1 (5 bases). Germline V gives CDR1 LNHDA, CDR2 SQIVND (reference sequence). V shed 3 bases and J shed 4 bases, with 12 bases lying between them. CDR3 length: 14 residues. CDR3 nucleotides: TGTGCCAGTAGTATCGGGGGTCTCATCACTGAAGCTTTCTTT. Translation gives CASSIGGLITEAFF. Based on the CDR3 plus reference TRBV19 and TRBJ1-1, the full variable domain is DGGITQSPKYLFRKEGQNVTLSCEQNLNHDAMYWYRQDPGQGLRLIYYSQIVNDFQKGDIAEGYSVSREKKESFPLTVTSAQKNPTAFYLCASSIGGLITEAFFGQGTRLTVV.

J is TRBJ1-2 and V is TRBV6-4; 7 bases fit TRBD1. The germline CDR1 and CDR2 sequences are MRHNA and SNTAGT. J lost 2 bases, V lost 5 bases, and 5 bases had no gene match. The CDR3 extends over 14 amino acids. CDR3 bases: TGTGCCAGCAGTTTGGGACAGATAAACTATGGCTACACCTTC. Protein: CASSLGQINYGYTF.

This clone was seen just once. This chain uses TRBV19 with TRBJ1-2; weak D call: TRBD1 (5 bases). The CDR3 spans 14 residues. Germline V gene lookup returns CDR1 LNHDA and CDR2 SQIVND (reference sequence). The ends were cut back, 3 bases at V and 4 bases at J, with 12 bases in the middle. CDR3 bases: TGTGCCAGTAGTATGAGAGAGACAGCCTATGGCTACACCTTC. Its translation: CASSMRETAYGYTF. Full variable domain (missing parts from reference TRBV19 and TRBJ1-2): DGGITQSPKYLFRKEGQNVTLSCEQNLNHDAMYWYRQDPGQGLRLIYYSQIVNDFQKGDIAEGYSVSREKKESFPLTVTSAQKNPTAFYLCASSMRETAYGYTFGSGTRLTVV.

The chain uses TRBV19 and TRBJ2-5; D unclear. Germline V gives CDR1 LNHDA, CDR2 SQIVND (reference sequence). V shed 5 bases and J shed 5 bases, with 6 bases lying between them. This CDR3 region has 11 residues. The DNA for the CDR3 is TGTGCCAGTAGTTCGTTGGAGACCCAGTACTTC. Protein: CASSSLETQYF.

Only a few counts were recorded for this clone. This sequence joins TRBV6-1 and TRBJ1-1; D is ambiguous. CDR1 is MNHNS and CDR2 is SASEGT in the germline V gene. CDR3 length equals 12 residues. Trimming left V 6 bases short and J 6 bases short, with 11 bases between. DNA for the CDR3: TGTGCCAGCAGGAGACGAGGTGCTGAAGCTTTCTTT. It codes for CASRRRGAEAFF.

The J gene is TRBJ2-3, the V gene TRBV7-9; TRBD1 agrees at 11 bases. V gave up 6 bases and J gave up 3 bases; unmatched junction bases: 11. CDR3 size: 17 residues. Germline loops: CDR1 SEHNR, CDR2 FQNEAQ (reference sequence). CDR3 residues: CASRHPAGTGGTDTQYF. In DNA, the CDR3 is TGTGCCAGCAGGCACCCGGCCGGGACAGGGGGAACAGATACGCAGTATTTT.

The chain has TRBV5-5 and TRBJ1-1; 7 bases fit TRBD1. Per germline, CDR1 SGHKS and CDR2 YYEKEE (reference sequence). This CDR3 spans 15 amino acids. With 6 bases clipped from V and 1 base from J, the junction kept 9 bases outside the gene matches. Here the CDR3 reads CASIPSGQPNTEAFF. CDR3 nucleotide sequence: TGTGCCAGCATCCCCTCGGGACAGCCGAACACTGAAGCTTTCTTT.

This clone appeared once. The chain carries TRBV11-2 and TRBJ2-3; a possible D gene is TRBD1 (5 bases). The germline V and J ends were trimmed by 2 bases and 2 bases, with 11 bases remaining between them. Germline-derived CDR1 and CDR2 are SGHAT and FQNNGV. The CDR3 sequence is 15 residues long. The chain's CDR3 is CASSLKGAHTDTQYF. DNA of the CDR3: TGTGCCAGCAGCTTAAAAGGGGCGCACACAGATACGCAGTATTTT.